The TCR beta chain described here comes from a study of cytomegalovirus exposure and HLA in healthy donors. Study details: The same platform as the roughly 700 first-cohort repertoires was used for the 100 to 150 validation repertoires, a later analysis reported. Study conclusions and caveats: It was 164 TCR beta chains that were listed as cytomegalovirus-associated. Specific recognition of CMV antigens was confirmed in vitro for three chains (all CMV-associated).

While the first cohort had 600 to 750 subjects, the donors belonged to the separate validation cohort of about 120 subjects. The protocol was immunoSEQ multiplex PCR, while the TCRdb copy is restricted to in-frame clones and leaves out a portion. This table has fewer than 200,000 clones, roughly nine tenths appearing once. This clone came up once. Antigen: not known. The V end lost 3 bases, the J end lost 2 bases, and 14 bases lay between the germline ends. Per germline, CDR1 LNHNV and CDR2 YYDKDF (reference sequence). The CDR3 is made up of 17 amino acids. What was sequenced was PBMCs. The receptor's source is a woman aged 30 to 39 in good health and CMV-seronegative. The J gene is TRBJ2-6, the V gene TRBV15, with a tentative D call TRBD1 (5 bases). Here the CDR3 reads CATSSGPPGTGANVLTF. The CDR3 coding sequence is TGTGCCACCAGCAGCGGGCCCCCAGGGACTGGGGCCAACGTCCTGACTTTC.